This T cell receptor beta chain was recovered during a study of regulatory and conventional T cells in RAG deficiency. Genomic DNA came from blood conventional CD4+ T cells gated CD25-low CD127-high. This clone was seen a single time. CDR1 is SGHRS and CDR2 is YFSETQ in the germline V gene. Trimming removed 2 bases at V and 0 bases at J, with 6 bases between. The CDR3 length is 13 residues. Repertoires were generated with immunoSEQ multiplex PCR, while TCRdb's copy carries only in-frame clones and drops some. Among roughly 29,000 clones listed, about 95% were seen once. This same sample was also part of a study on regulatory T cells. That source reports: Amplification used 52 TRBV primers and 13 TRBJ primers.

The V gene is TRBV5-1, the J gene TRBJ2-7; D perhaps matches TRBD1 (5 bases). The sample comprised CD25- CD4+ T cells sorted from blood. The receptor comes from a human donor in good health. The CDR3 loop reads CASSLQDSYEQYF. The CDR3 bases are TGCGCCAGCAGCTTACAGGACTCCTACGAGCAGTACTTC.